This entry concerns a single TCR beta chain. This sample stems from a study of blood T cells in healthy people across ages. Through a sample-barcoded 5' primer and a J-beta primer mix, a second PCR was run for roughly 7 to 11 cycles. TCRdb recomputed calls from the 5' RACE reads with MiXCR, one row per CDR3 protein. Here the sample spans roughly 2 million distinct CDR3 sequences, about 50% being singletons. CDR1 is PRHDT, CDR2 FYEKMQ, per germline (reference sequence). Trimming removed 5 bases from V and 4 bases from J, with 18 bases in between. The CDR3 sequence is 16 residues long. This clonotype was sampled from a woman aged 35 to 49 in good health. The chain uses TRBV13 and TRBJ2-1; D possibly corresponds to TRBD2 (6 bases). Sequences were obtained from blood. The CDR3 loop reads CASSGGSFTRYNEQFF. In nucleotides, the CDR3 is TGTGCCAGCAGCGGGGGGTCGTTTACGCGATACAATGAGCAGTTCTTC.